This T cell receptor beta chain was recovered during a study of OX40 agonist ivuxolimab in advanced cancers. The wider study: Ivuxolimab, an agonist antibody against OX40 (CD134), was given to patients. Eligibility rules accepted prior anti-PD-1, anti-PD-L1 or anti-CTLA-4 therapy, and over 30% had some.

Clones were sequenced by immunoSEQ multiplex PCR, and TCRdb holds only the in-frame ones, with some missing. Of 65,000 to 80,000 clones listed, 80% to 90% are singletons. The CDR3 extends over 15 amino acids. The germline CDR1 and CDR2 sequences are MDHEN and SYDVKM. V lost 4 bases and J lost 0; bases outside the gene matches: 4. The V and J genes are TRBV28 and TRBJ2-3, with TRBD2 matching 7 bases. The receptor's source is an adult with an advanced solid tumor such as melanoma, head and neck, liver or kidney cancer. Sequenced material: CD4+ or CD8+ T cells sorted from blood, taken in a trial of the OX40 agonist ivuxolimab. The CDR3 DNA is TGTGCCAGCAGTTCTAGCGGAGGGAGCACAGATACGCAGTATTTT. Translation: CASSSSGGSTDTQYF.